These 15 T cell receptor beta chains originate from one sample sequenced in a study of blood T cells in healthy people across ages. PCR was performed a second time for about 7 to 11 cycles using a sample-barcoded 5' primer and a J-beta primer mix. TCRdb re-derived calls from the 5' RACE reads in MiXCR, one entry per CDR3 protein. In the table there are 850,000 or so distinct CDR3 sequences, around 26% of which are singletons. The source material was blood. The receptors come from an elderly woman in good health.

The rearrangement uses TRBV12-3 or TRBV12-4 and TRBJ1-5; a possible D gene is TRBD1 (5 bases). The length of the CDR3 is 17 residues. V dropped 0 bases and J dropped 4 bases, with 16 bases sitting between them. CDR3 in amino acids: CASSLAWTIGSNQPQHF. DNA for the CDR3: TGTGCCAGCAGTTTAGCGTGGACAATCGGATCTAATCAGCCCCAGCATTTT.

The chain employs TRBV18 and TRBJ2-7, with no clear D. Deletions cut 9 bases from V and 7 bases from J, with 13 bases between. Germline V gene lookup returns CDR1 KGHSH and CDR2 LQKENI. The CDR3 consists of 11 residues. CDR3 amino acids: CASRTAEEQYF. The DNA of the CDR3 is TGTGCCAGTCGGACGGCCGAGGAGCAGTACTTC.

About this clonotype itself: This may arise from a read error, as a much more abundant clone is one base away. The rearrangement uses TRBV30 and TRBJ2-4; weak D call: TRBD1 (6 bases). This CDR3 is built from 12 residues. Germline CDR1 reads GTSNPN; CDR2 reads SVGIG (reference sequence). V gave up 5 bases and J gave up 15 bases, with 20 bases separating them. CDR3 amino acids: CAWETGSYERYF. The CDR3 DNA follows: TGTGCCTGGGAGACAGGTTCCTACGAGCGGTACTTC.

The chain recombines TRBV18 with TRBJ1-1, with D possibly TRBD1 on 5 matching bases. This CDR3 spans 14 amino acids. Trimming removed 0 bases at V and 3 bases at J, with 8 bases between. Germline CDR1 reads KGHSH; CDR2 reads LQKENI. CDR3 protein: CASSPPMGDTEAFF. The CDR3 DNA reads TGTGCCAGCTCACCACCGATGGGGGACACTGAAGCTTTCTTT.

This clonotype was counted only a few times. CDR3 coding DNA: TGTGCCAGCAGCCTTACTGGACAGGGCGCAAATGAAAAACTGTTTTTT. Its translation: CASSLTGQGANEKLFF. This chain connects TRBV7-2 to TRBJ1-4; TRBD1 aligns across 8 bases. With V trimmed by 5 bases and J by 5 bases, 10 bases remained unmatched. The germline gives CDR1 SGHTA, CDR2 FQGNSA. This CDR3 has 16 amino acids.

This clonotype has more than one count but fewer than ten. Sequence at one end of the junction differs from germline and may be a read error. The rearrangement uses TRBV20-1 and TRBJ2-5; D is perhaps TRBD1 or TRBD2 (5 bases each). Germline CDR1 DFQATT, CDR2 SNEGSKA (reference sequence). The CDR3 sequence is 15 residues long. CDR3 sequence reads: CSATRSGALQEAQYF. In DNA, the CDR3 is TGCAGTGCTACCCGATCCGGGGCCCTCCAAGAGGCCCAGTACTTC.

This clonotype was recorded a few times. The CDR3 here is CASSLTDGGRGSPLHF. The CDR3 nucleotides are TGTGCCAGCAGCCTGACGGATGGGGGGCGCGGTTCACCCCTCCACTTT. The chain recombines TRBV6-4 with TRBJ1-6, with D possibly TRBD1 on 6 matching bases. The V gene lost 6 bases and the J gene lost 9 bases, with 21 bases spanning the gap. The CDR3 extends over 16 amino acids. CDR1 MRHNA and CDR2 SNTAGT come from the germline V gene.

The chain uses TRBV27 and TRBJ2-7; 8 nucleotides line up with TRBD1. The CDR3 runs to 15 residues. Unmatched junction bases numbered 10, after V lost 5 bases and J lost 4 bases. CDR1 and CDR2 (germline): MNHEY, SMNVEV (reference sequence). In DNA, the CDR3 is TGTGCCAGCAGTATAGGGACAGGAGGGGATTACGAGCAGTACTTC. It is translated as CASSIGTGGDYEQYF.

The V call is TRBV27, the J call TRBJ2-3, with D unclear. The V end was cut by 0 bases, the J end by 4 bases, with 11 bases between. The germline gives CDR1 MNHEY, CDR2 SMNVEV (reference sequence). This CDR3 comprises 15 residues. CDR3 DNA: TGTGCCAGCAGTTTATCGATCCTAGTCGCAGATACGCAGTATTTT. Protein: CASSLSILVADTQYF.

This clonotype was picked up a small number of times. This chain connects TRBV4-3 to TRBJ1-3, with unresolved D. This CDR3 is 17 amino acids long. Looked up from germline, CDR1 is LGHNA and CDR2 is YSLEER. The V and J ends lost 0 bases and 0 bases respectively, with 12 bases between them. CDR3 loop: CASSQDFPSSSGNTIYF. CDR3 DNA sequence: TGCGCCAGCAGCCAAGATTTCCCTAGCAGCTCTGGAAACACCATATATTTT.

Comment on this clonotype: One base away lies a much larger clone, so this may be a sequencing read error. This sequence joins TRBV27 and TRBJ2-1, with D perhaps TRBD1 or TRBD2 (5 bases each). Trimming pared 2 bases from V and 7 bases from J, leaving 12 bases between. The germline CDR1 and CDR2 sequences are MNHEY and SMNVEV (reference sequence). This CDR3 is built from 14 residues. CDR3 sequence: CASSLGAWGNEQFF. CDR3 sequence (DNA): TGTGCCAGCAGTTTAGGGGCTTGGGGGAATGAGCAGTTCTTC.

The rearrangement joins TRBV7-2 to TRBJ1-1; the D is unclear. The CDR3 length is 13 residues. The V and J ends lost 8 bases and 7 bases respectively, with 17 bases between them. Per the germline V gene, CDR1 is SGHTA and CDR2 is FQGNSA. The CDR3 sequence is CASGYQIWDEAFF. The CDR3 DNA reads as TGTGCCAGCGGCTACCAGATCTGGGATGAAGCTTTCTTT.

A word on this clonotype: One end of the junction fails to match germline, which may point to a read error. This chain uses TRBV7-9 with TRBJ1-1; no definite D call. The CDR3 covers 15 residues. Per the germline V gene, CDR1 is SEHNR and CDR2 is FQNEAQ (reference sequence). The CDR3 is CVSSLVPGPNTEAFF. The CDR3 DNA reads as TGTGTCAGCAGCTTAGTTCCGGGCCCGAACACTGAAGCTTTCTTT.

The chain carries TRBV20-1 and TRBJ2-1, with 10 bases fitting TRBD2. From germline, CDR1 is DFQATT and CDR2 SNEGSKA (reference sequence). V lost 1 base, J lost 4 bases, and 4 bases stayed unmatched. The length of the CDR3 is 15 residues. The CDR3 sequence is CSARGGLADYNEQFF. As DNA, the CDR3 is TGCAGTGCTAGAGGCGGACTAGCGGATTACAATGAGCAGTTCTTC.

This clonotype was found many times. The chain joins TRBV7-6 to TRBJ2-5; D is unresolved. The V end was cut by 5 bases, the J end by 2 bases, with 15 bases between. The germline V gene has CDR1 SGHVS and CDR2 FNYEAQ. CDR3 length: 15 residues. The CDR3 is CASSRSSTSQETQYF. The CDR3 bases are TGTGCCAGCAGCCGTAGTTCCACGAGTCAAGAGACCCAGTACTTC.